The 31 T cell receptor beta chains in this list originate from one sample, sequenced in a study of molecular identifiers for immune sequencing clone quantification. TCRdb called the PCR reads again in MiXCR, with one record for every CDR3 protein. Here the sample spans about 6,100 distinct CDR3 sequences, around 17% being singletons. Input material: naive CD8+ T cells from blood, with Jurkat cell RNA spiked in. Specified subset: FACS-sorted CD8+CD4-CCR7+CD45RA+ naive T cells. These receptors came from a human donor in good health. Some libraries in this study had Jurkat cell RNA spiked in.

This clonotype is labeled as medium-sized (0.01 to 0.1%). The chain joins TRBV13 to TRBJ2-7, with D possibly matching TRBD1 (5 bases). Germline CDR1 is PRHDT and CDR2 is FYEKMQ (reference sequence). V lost 2 bases and J 3 bases, leaving 8 bases between the germline ends. This CDR3 region has 13 residues. The CDR3: CASSLTGIYEQYF. CDR3 bases: TGTGCCAGCAGCTTAACAGGAATCTACGAGCAGTACTTC.

This clonotype is medium-sized. The rearrangement joins TRBV7-6 to TRBJ2-7, with D possibly being TRBD1 or TRBD2 (5 bases each). There are 14 residues in the CDR3. The germline V gene has CDR1 SGHVS and CDR2 FNYEAQ. V gave up 2 bases and J gave up 5 bases, with 13 bases separating them. This CDR3 is CASSLIVGDHEQYF. CDR3 DNA sequence: TGTGCCAGCAGCTTAATAGTTGGGGACCACGAGCAGTACTTC.

This clonotype was detected ten times or more. V is TRBV28 and J is TRBJ2-1; possibly TRBD2 for D (5 bases). The CDR3 sequence is 14 residues long. Trimming shortened V by 3 bases and J by 1 base, and 7 bases separated the two germline ends. CDR1 MDHEN and CDR2 SYDVKM come from the germline V gene. The CDR3 sequence: CASSFGESYNEQFF. As DNA, the CDR3 is TGTGCCAGCAGTTTTGGGGAGTCCTACAATGAGCAGTTCTTC. The whole variable domain, remainder taken from reference TRBV28 and TRBJ2-1, is DVKVTQSSRYLVKRTGEKVFLECVQDMDHENMFWYRQDPGLGLRLIYFSYDVKMKEKGDIPEGYSVSREKKERFSLILESASTNQTSMYLCASSFGESYNEQFFGPGTRLTVL.

As regards this clonotype: A much larger clone lies a single base off, so this may be a read error. The CDR3 does not close with the conserved phenylalanine or tryptophan, likely indicating a read error. The CDR3 is CASSLWTSIETQYL. As DNA, the CDR3 is TGTGCCAGCAGCCTATGGACTAGTATAGAGACCCAGTACCTC. The chain carries TRBV5-4 and TRBJ2-5, with 7 bases matching TRBD2. Trimming removed 4 bases from V and 4 bases from J; junction bases left unmatched: 7. The CDR3 has 14 residues. CDR1 and CDR2 from the germline V gene are SGHNT and YYREEE (reference sequence).

By share, this clonotype counts as medium-sized. This chain connects TRBV27 to TRBJ2-3, with 9 bases lining up with TRBD2. CDR3 length: 16 amino acids. Germline CDR1 and CDR2: MNHEY and SMNVEV (reference sequence). The V gene end was trimmed by 2 bases and the J gene end by 1 base; junction bases not matched to a gene: 4. The chain's CDR3 is CASSLIPSGGTDTQYF. The CDR3 coding sequence is TGTGCCAGCAGTTTAATCCCTAGCGGGGGCACAGATACGCAGTATTTT.

In this sample, this clonotype is medium-sized. The V gene is TRBV7-2, the J gene TRBJ2-7; D not resolved. V was cut by 1 base and J by 1 base, with 14 bases left in between. CDR1 is SGHTA, CDR2 FQGNSA, per germline. This CDR3 has 16 amino acids. CDR3 loop: CASSLVIGSISYEQYF. The CDR3 DNA follows: TGTGCCAGCAGCTTAGTGATCGGGTCCATATCCTACGAGCAGTACTTC.

Judged by abundance, this clonotype is medium-sized (0.01 to 0.1%). The chain links TRBV28 to TRBJ2-3; D may be TRBD2 (6 bases). V was cut by 6 bases and J by 4 bases, with 17 bases left in between. Germline V CDR1 and CDR2: MDHEN, SYDVKM. The CDR3 runs 15 residues. The CDR3 sequence: CASRLSWGVADTQYF. Here the CDR3 DNA reads TGTGCCAGCAGATTGTCGTGGGGGGTCGCAGATACGCAGTATTTT. Complete variable domain (other parts from reference TRBV28 and TRBJ2-3): DVKVTQSSRYLVKRTGEKVFLECVQDMDHENMFWYRQDPGLGLRLIYFSYDVKMKEKGDIPEGYSVSREKKERFSLILESASTNQTSMYLCASRLSWGVADTQYFGPGTRLTVL.

This clonotype is deemed medium-sized (0.01 to 0.1%). The J gene is TRBJ1-1, the V gene TRBV16; TRBD1 aligns across 7 bases. V lost 0 bases and J lost 4; bases outside the gene matches: 11. The CDR3 contains 17 residues. The V gene's germline CDR1 is KGHSY and CDR2 FQNENV. The CDR3 sequence is CASSQSRQGQSGTEAFF. The CDR3 coding sequence is TGTGCCAGCAGCCAATCGAGGCAGGGACAGTCAGGCACTGAAGCTTTCTTT.

By share, this clonotype ranks as medium-sized. The rearrangement uses TRBV7-6 and TRBJ2-3; D is perhaps TRBD1 (6 bases). This CDR3 has 14 amino acids. Germline assignment: CDR1 SGHVS and CDR2 FNYEAQ. Trimming took 5 bases from V and 3 from J, leaving 12 bases between them. In DNA form, the CDR3 reads TGTGCCAGCAGCCCATGGACAGAAACAGATACGCAGTATTTT. Translation: CASSPWTETDTQYF.

As to this clonotype: A much bigger clone sits one base away, suggesting this may be a read error. The final CDR3 position lacks the conserved phenylalanine or tryptophan, pointing to a likely read error. This CDR3 is CAWSSVVLSTEAFS. DNA of the CDR3: TGTGCCTGGAGTAGTGTGGTTCTTAGCACTGAAGCTTTCTCT. This chain links TRBV30 with TRBJ1-1, with D unresolved. CDR3 length: 14 residues. The V end was cut by 2 bases, the J end by 4 bases, with 14 bases between. Germline lookup yields CDR1 GTSNPN and CDR2 SVGIG (reference sequence).

By share of the sample, this clonotype is medium-sized. This chain joins TRBV28 and TRBJ1-4; D remains ambiguous. Per germline, CDR1 MDHEN and CDR2 SYDVKM. The CDR3 spans 16 residues. Trimming took off 4 bases at V and 0 bases at J, with 12 bases between the two ends. In nucleotides, the CDR3 is TGTGCCAGCAGTTCGGACGGGCCTGCAACTAATGAAAAACTGTTTTTT. Its translation: CASSSDGPATNEKLFF.

This clonotype counts as medium-sized. The CDR3 region is CASSFDTPGYNSPLHF. DNA of the CDR3: TGTGCCAGCAGTTTCGATACCCCAGGGTATAATTCACCCCTCCACTTT. This chain connects TRBV6-2 or TRBV6-3 to TRBJ1-6; D may be TRBD1 (5 bases). The germline V gene encodes CDR1 MNHEY and CDR2 SVGEGT. V lost 4 bases, J lost 4 bases, and 14 bases lay in between. This CDR3 has 16 residues.

By proportion, this clonotype is medium-sized (0.01 to 0.1%). CDR3 amino acids: CASSPTPSGGAETYEQYF. DNA for the CDR3: TGTGCCAGCAGTCCAACCCCCAGCGGGGGGGCGGAGACCTACGAGCAGTACTTC. This sequence joins TRBV2 and TRBJ2-7, with 10 positions matching TRBD2. This CDR3 has 18 amino acids. V shed 5 bases and J 2 bases; nucleotides not matched to a gene: 15. Germline V gene lookup returns CDR1 SNHLY and CDR2 FYNNEI. The whole variable domain, filled in from reference TRBV2 and TRBJ2-7, reads EPEVTQTPSHQVTQMGQEVILRCVPISNHLYFYWYRQILGQKVEFLVSFYNNEISEKSEIFDDQFSVERPDGSNFTLKIRSTKLEDSAMYFCASSPTPSGGAETYEQYFGPGTRLTVT.

This clonotype has just a few counts. The chain employs TRBV5-6 and TRBJ2-7; TRBD2 might be the D (5 bases). Trimming left V 6 bases short and J 1 base short, with 8 bases between. Germline V gives CDR1 SGHDT, CDR2 YYEEEE. The CDR3 sequence is 12 residues long. The CDR3 here is CASNGDSYEQYF. As DNA, the CDR3 is TGTGCCAGCAACGGGGATTCCTACGAGCAGTACTTC.

By its share, this clonotype is medium-sized. The chain links TRBV6-5 to TRBJ1-6; D uncertain. CDR3 size: 16 residues. The germline CDR1 and CDR2 sequences are MNHEY and SVGAGI. Trimming took off 7 bases at V and 0 bases at J, with 13 bases between the two ends. The CDR3 nucleotides read TGTGCCAGCAAAGACACTTTGAGCTCCTATAATTCACCCCTCCACTTT. Its protein product is CASKDTLSSYNSPLHF.

V and J are TRBV5-6 and TRBJ2-5; no firm D call. Germline V gene sequence: CDR1 SGHDT, CDR2 YYEEEE. Trimming took off 2 bases at V and 5 bases at J, with 4 bases between the two ends. The CDR3 loop spans 11 amino acids. In DNA, the CDR3 is TGTGCCAGCAGCTTAGTTGAGACCCAGTACTTC. Translation: CASSLVETQYF.

By share, this clonotype counts as medium-sized (0.01 to 0.1%). This sequence joins TRBV4-2 and TRBJ2-5, with 7 bases matching TRBD1. V shed 0 bases and J 3 bases; nucleotides not matched to a gene: 1. The CDR3 has 14 amino acids. Per germline, CDR1 LGHNA and CDR2 YNFKEQ. The CDR3 reads CASSQEGTEETQYF. CDR3 DNA sequence: TGTGCCAGCAGCCAAGAAGGGACAGAAGAGACCCAGTACTTC.

Relative to its sample, this clonotype is medium-sized. V and J are TRBV2 and TRBJ2-5; TRBD2 matches at 8 bases. In germline, CDR1 is SNHLY, CDR2 FYNNEI. The CDR3 totals 16 residues. Trimming removed 4 bases from V and 2 bases from J; junction bases left unmatched: 9. The CDR3 is CASSAYTSGEQETQYF. The CDR3 region has the DNA TGTGCCAGCAGTGCCTACACTAGCGGCGAACAAGAGACCCAGTACTTC.

This clonotype was seen ten or more times. Here the CDR3 DNA reads TGTGCCAGCATCTCGGGGGGAGGATACCAAGAGACCCAGTACTTC. As protein: CASISGGGYQETQYF. This chain joins TRBV12-3 or TRBV12-4 and TRBJ2-5; 7 bases are shared with TRBD2. V was clipped by 7 bases and J by 0 bases; unmatched bases: 8. This CDR3 has 15 amino acids.

This clonotype was detected a few times. This CDR3 is missing its conserved last phenylalanine or tryptophan, likely due to a read error. The rearrangement joins TRBV28 to TRBJ2-7; D may be TRBD2 (5 bases). V gave up 8 bases and J gave up 0 bases, with 11 bases separating them. CDR3 length equals 13 residues. Germline CDR1 reads MDHEN; CDR2 reads SYDVKM. The CDR3 protein is CASGRHNSYEQYS. The DNA of the CDR3 is TGTGCCAGCGGGAGACATAACTCCTACGAGCAGTACTCC.

About this clonotype: This sequence may be a read error, since a much larger clone differs from it by one base. The chain links TRBV5-3 to TRBJ1-2, with D unclear. TRBV5-3 is an ORF, with its function uncertain. This CDR3 spans 11 amino acids. Trimming left V 8 bases short and J 8 bases short, with 13 bases between. The CDR3: CASPANSGYTF. The CDR3 region has the DNA TGTGCCAGTCCAGCAAACTCCGGCTACACCTTC.

This clonotype ranks as medium-sized. The chain uses TRBV9 and TRBJ2-7; no reliable D call. The CDR3 is 12 amino acids. From germline, CDR1 is SGDLS and CDR2 YYNGEE. V lost 3 bases and J lost 5, with 9 bases in between. This CDR3 is CASSADGDEQYF. In DNA, the CDR3 is TGTGCCAGCAGCGCCGACGGCGACGAGCAGTACTTC.

The chain joins TRBV4-3 to TRBJ1-5, with a weak D call TRBD1 (6 bases). The V gene's germline CDR1 is LGHNA and CDR2 YSLEER. The CDR3 loop spans 15 amino acids. Trimming shortened V by 0 bases and J by 6 bases, and 12 bases separated the two germline ends. The DNA for the CDR3 is TGCGCCAGCAGCCAAGATATAAGCAGGGGTCAGCCCCAGCATTTT. It encodes CASSQDISRGQPQHF.

This clonotype appeared many times. The chain is built from TRBV7-9 and TRBJ2-1; 10 nucleotides agree with TRBD2. Germline V gives CDR1 SEHNR, CDR2 FQNEAQ (reference sequence). The CDR3 contains 18 residues. V was pared by 1 base and J by 3 bases, with 9 bases of the junction left unmatched. The DNA for the CDR3 is TGTGCCAGCAGCTTAGAACTAGCGGGAAACCCCGTCTACAATGAGCAGTTCTTC. The encoded protein is CASSLELAGNPVYNEQFF.

This clonotype is deemed medium-sized. The V call is TRBV6-5, the J call TRBJ2-4; no clear D. The V end lost 0 bases, the J end lost 0 bases, and 9 bases lay between the germline ends. Germline CDR1 is MNHEY and CDR2 is SVGAGI. The CDR3 runs to 16 residues. CDR3 residues: CASSYSIGRAKNIQYF. The CDR3 DNA sequence: TGTGCCAGCAGTTACTCCATTGGTAGAGCCAAAAACATTCAGTACTTC.

This clonotype was counted a few times. The gene calls are TRBV13 and TRBJ1-1; no definite D call. Germline V gives CDR1 PRHDT, CDR2 FYEKMQ (reference sequence). The CDR3 is 12 residues long. The V end was cut by 8 bases, the J end by 7 bases, with 14 bases between. The CDR3 loop reads CASGSRRIEAFF. The CDR3 DNA follows: TGTGCCAGCGGCTCCAGACGGATTGAAGCTTTCTTT.

By frequency in the sample, this clonotype is medium-sized. In nucleotides, the CDR3 is TGCGCCAGCAGTCAATCGTCAGGCGAGGGAACTAATGAAAAACTGTTTTTT. Encoded protein: CASSQSSGEGTNEKLFF. The gene calls are TRBV23-1 and TRBJ1-4; D uncertain. TRBV23-1 has ORF status, its function being uncertain. Deletions cut 0 bases from V and 1 base from J, with 12 bases between. This CDR3 has 17 amino acids.

By frequency in the sample, this clonotype is medium-sized. This chain joins TRBV9 and TRBJ2-5, with D tentatively TRBD1 (6 bases). The CDR3 has 15 residues. In germline, CDR1 is SGDLS, CDR2 YYNGEE. Deletions cut 0 bases from V and 2 bases from J, with 11 bases between. Written as DNA, the CDR3 is TGTGCCAGCAGCGTAGCCGGCAGGGGACAAGAGACCCAGTACTTC. This translates into CASSVAGRGQETQYF.

This clonotype is categorized as medium-sized. V gene TRBV12-3 or TRBV12-4 combines with J gene TRBJ2-3, with D perhaps TRBD1 (6 bases). V lost 2 bases and J lost 6, with 15 bases in between. The CDR3 contains 15 residues. The CDR3 here is CASSLSASGDDTQYF. CDR3 sequence (DNA): TGTGCCAGCAGTTTATCGGCGTCAGGGGACGATACGCAGTATTTT.

This clonotype was seen many times. This chain connects TRBV11-3 to TRBJ2-1, with D perhaps matching TRBD1 or TRBD2 (6 bases each). Germline CDR1 and CDR2: SGHNT and YENEEA. With 0 bases removed from V and 8 bases from J, the gap between germline ends came to 11 bases. CDR3 length: 14 residues. The CDR3 sequence is CASSLEGGGDEQFF. The CDR3 DNA follows: TGTGCCAGCAGCTTAGAAGGGGGAGGCGATGAGCAGTTCTTC.

By share of the sample, this clonotype is medium-sized. V usage is TRBV13 and J usage is TRBJ1-1, with D possibly being TRBD1 (5 bases). This CDR3 is built from 15 residues. V lost 5 bases, J lost 1 base, and 14 bases lay in between. The germline V gene encodes CDR1 PRHDT and CDR2 FYEKMQ (reference sequence). The CDR3 region is CASSPRMGQNTEAFF. DNA for the CDR3: TGTGCCAGCAGCCCCCGGATGGGGCAGAACACTGAAGCTTTCTTT.